This TCR beta chain comes out of a study of control samples from healthy donors and cancer patients. CDR1 and CDR2 (germline): SQVTM, ANQGSEA. CDR3 length: 11 residues. Turning to this clone: A read error may produce the germline difference seen at one junction end.

The method was immunoSEQ multiplex PCR; TCRdb's version includes in-frame clones alone and lacks a portion of them. Altogether 150,000 to 170,000 clones are present, approximately 94% being singletons, with the ten largest covering 5.5% to 6%. The clonotype was recovered from a man aged 35 to 55 in good health. The chain employs TRBV29-1 and TRBJ2-5; 13 nucleotides line up with TRBD2. The sequencing input was blood. CDR3 sequence: CSVEGLAGINF. The CDR3 DNA follows: TGCAGCGTTGAGGGACTAGCGGGGATTAACTTC. The complete variable domain, with remaining parts taken from reference TRBV29-1 and TRBJ2-5, reads SAVISQKPSRDICQRGTSLTIQCQVDSQVTMMFWYRQQPGQSLTLIATANQGSEATYESGFVIDKFPISRPNLTFSTLTVSNMSPEDSSIYLCSVEGLAGINFGPGTRLLVL.